Listed below are T cell receptor beta chains from one sample, sequenced in a study of T cell changes during pregnancy in multiple sclerosis. Produced via immunoSEQ multiplex PCR; TCRdb's table is partial and in-frame only. Here the sample spans some 49,000 clones, about 91% being singletons. The specimen was CD4+ T cells from peripheral blood mononuclear cells, collected in the second trimester of pregnancy. The origin of the receptors is a female donor in good health, enrolled as a control in a pregnancy study. CDR3s include the opening cysteine and the closing phenylalanine or tryptophan. A D gene is named only where the DNA matches it firmly. Some rows have no size entry. The others give once, few or many, or a class for an expanded clone.

d_call: .
v_call: TRBV7-2
j_call: TRBJ1-1
clone_size: .
cdr3_aa: CASSLDSEAFF
cdr3_nt: TGTGCCAGCAGCTTAGATAGCGAAGCTTTCTTT

d_call: TRBD1
v_call: TRBV6-1
j_call: TRBJ1-2
clone_size: .
cdr3_aa: CASSESTGGNYGYTF
cdr3_nt: TGTGCCAGCAGTGAGAGTACAGGGGGCAACTATGGCTACACCTTC

d_call: .
v_call: TRBV25-1
j_call: TRBJ2-2
clone_size: .
cdr3_aa: CASSEYRATGELFF
cdr3_nt: TGTGCCAGCAGTGAATACAGGGCCACCGGGGAGCTGTTTTTT

d_call: TRBD2
v_call: TRBV19
j_call: TRBJ2-7
clone_size: .
cdr3_aa: CASTGTSGTGEQYF
cdr3_nt: TGTGCCAGTACGGGGACTAGCGGTACGGGCGAGCAGTACTTC

d_call: .
v_call: TRBV7-9
j_call: TRBJ2-6
clone_size: .
cdr3_aa: CASSHDSPSGANVLTF
cdr3_nt: TGTGCCAGCAGCCATGACAGTCCCTCTGGGGCCAACGTCCTGACTTTC

d_call: .
v_call: TRBV11-2
j_call: TRBJ2-5
clone_size: .
cdr3_aa: CASSLVGVMKTQYF
cdr3_nt: TGTGCCAGCAGCTTAGTCGGGGTCATGAAGACCCAGTACTTC

d_call: .
v_call: TRBV19
j_call: TRBJ1-4
clone_size: .
cdr3_aa: CATRTVGGEKLFF
cdr3_nt: TGTGCCACTAGGACAGTCGGGGGTGAAAAACTGTTTTTT

d_call: .
v_call: TRBV5-1
j_call: TRBJ1-2
clone_size: .
cdr3_aa: CASSLAQGLAGYTF
cdr3_nt: TGCGCCAGCAGCTTGGCTCAGGGGTTGGCTGGCTACACCTTC

d_call: TRBD2
v_call: TRBV6-4
j_call: TRBJ2-1
clone_size: .
cdr3_aa: CASRRKTSGDYNEQFF
cdr3_nt: TGTGCCAGCAGGAGAAAAACTAGCGGGGATTACAATGAGCAGTTCTTC

d_call: .
v_call: TRBV5-1
j_call: TRBJ2-3
clone_size: .
cdr3_aa: CASSLGDSRTDTQYF
cdr3_nt: TGCGCCAGCAGCTTGGGCGATTCCCGCACAGATACGCAGTATTTT

d_call: .
v_call: TRBV5-1
j_call: TRBJ2-2
clone_size: .
cdr3_aa: CACWAGGELFF
cdr3_nt: TGCGCCTGTTGGGCCGGCGGGGAGCTGTTTTTT

d_call: .
v_call: TRBV4-3
j_call: TRBJ1-1
clone_size: once
cdr3_aa: CASSQVAGVTEAFF
cdr3_nt: TGCGCCAGCAGCCAAGTAGCAGGGGTTACTGAAGCTTTCTTT

d_call: TRBD2
v_call: TRBV4-1
j_call: TRBJ2-5
clone_size: once
cdr3_aa: CASSQRQAGGETQYF
cdr3_nt: TGCGCCAGCAGCCAAAGGCAAGCGGGGGGTGAGACCCAGTACTTC

d_call: .
v_call: TRBV29-1
j_call: TRBJ1-1
clone_size: .
cdr3_aa: CSASERGTEAFF
cdr3_nt: TGCAGCGCCTCCGAACGGGGCACTGAAGCTTTCTTT

d_call: TRBD2
v_call: TRBV5-4
j_call: TRBJ2-5
clone_size: .
cdr3_aa: CASSPPRGLGSPETQYF
cdr3_nt: TGTGCCAGCAGCCCACCCCGGGGACTAGGCTCCCCTGAGACCCAGTACTTC

d_call: .
v_call: TRBV4-1
j_call: TRBJ2-1
clone_size: .
cdr3_aa: CASSQAIWPRGAYYNEQFF
cdr3_nt: TGCGCCAGCAGCCAAGCTATCTGGCCCAGGGGGGCCTACTACAATGAGCAGTTCTTC

d_call: TRBD1
v_call: TRBV9
j_call: TRBJ2-7
clone_size: .
cdr3_aa: CASSVGTANYEQYF
cdr3_nt: TGTGCCAGCAGCGTGGGGACAGCAAACTACGAGCAGTACTTC

d_call: .
v_call: TRBV7-3
j_call: TRBJ1-2
clone_size: once
cdr3_aa: CASSPDPGGAYGYTF
cdr3_nt: TGTGCCAGCAGCCCCGACCCCGGCGGTGCCTATGGCTACACCTTC

d_call: .
v_call: TRBV7-3
j_call: TRBJ2-1
clone_size: once
cdr3_aa: CASSPGGNNEQFF
cdr3_nt: TGTGCCAGCAGCCCCGGGGGTAACAATGAGCAGTTCTTC

d_call: .
v_call: TRBV19
j_call: TRBJ1-1
clone_size: .
cdr3_aa: CASSSKGAEAFF
cdr3_nt: TGTGCCAGTAGTAGTAAGGGGGCTGAAGCTTTCTTT

d_call: .
v_call: TRBV19
j_call: TRBJ1-1
clone_size: .
cdr3_aa: CASSISTYTEAFF
cdr3_nt: TGTGCCAGTAGTATTAGCACATACACTGAAGCTTTCTTT

d_call: TRBD1
v_call: TRBV5-4
j_call: TRBJ2-5
clone_size: .
cdr3_aa: CASSPGQDQETQYF
cdr3_nt: TGTGCCAGCAGCCCCGGACAGGACCAAGAGACCCAGTACTTC

d_call: TRBD2
v_call: TRBV30
j_call: TRBJ2-3
clone_size: .
cdr3_aa: CAWSVGGSGDTQYF
cdr3_nt: TGTGCCTGGAGTGTGGGGGGGAGCGGAGATACGCAGTATTTT

d_call: TRBD1
v_call: TRBV11-1
j_call: TRBJ2-3
clone_size: once
cdr3_aa: CASSPRDRGTDTQYF
cdr3_nt: TGTGCCAGCAGCCCGCGGGACAGGGGCACAGATACGCAGTATTTT

d_call: .
v_call: TRBV7-6
j_call: TRBJ1-1
clone_size: .
cdr3_aa: CASSKMEDTEAFF
cdr3_nt: TGTGCCAGCAGTAAAATGGAGGACACTGAAGCTTTCTTT

d_call: TRBD1
v_call: TRBV10-3
j_call: TRBJ1-2
clone_size: .
cdr3_aa: CATQGVPDREGGYTF
cdr3_nt: TGTGCCACTCAGGGGGTGCCAGACAGGGAAGGGGGCTACACCTTC

d_call: TRBD2
v_call: TRBV4-2
j_call: TRBJ2-7
clone_size: once
cdr3_aa: CASSQSTGRREDEQYF
cdr3_nt: TGTGCCAGCAGCCAATCCACGGGACGCCGGGAGGACGAGCAGTACTTC

d_call: .
v_call: TRBV10-3
j_call: TRBJ1-2
clone_size: .
cdr3_aa: CAITGEGQTEGYTF
cdr3_nt: TGTGCCATCACCGGGGAGGGGCAGACGGAAGGCTACACCTTC

d_call: TRBD1
v_call: TRBV9
j_call: TRBJ2-2
clone_size: .
cdr3_aa: CASSSRGTGTGELFF
cdr3_nt: TGTGCCAGCAGCTCCCGAGGGACAGGCACCGGGGAGCTGTTTTTT

d_call: TRBD1
v_call: TRBV10-1
j_call: TRBJ1-2
clone_size: few
cdr3_aa: CASRGQGNPYGYTF
cdr3_nt: TGCGCCAGCAGAGGACAGGGGAATCCCTATGGCTACACCTTC

d_call: .
v_call: TRBV30
j_call: TRBJ2-3
clone_size: .
cdr3_aa: CAWKLSRFGTDTQYF
cdr3_nt: TGTGCCTGGAAGTTGTCGAGGTTTGGCACAGATACGCAGTATTTT

d_call: .
v_call: TRBV2
j_call: TRBJ1-6
clone_size: .
cdr3_aa: CASNTGEPLHF
cdr3_nt: TGTGCCAGCAATACGGGTGAACCCCTCCACTTT

d_call: .
v_call: TRBV5-1
j_call: TRBJ1-6
clone_size: .
cdr3_aa: CASSLGQGTSYNSPLHF
cdr3_nt: TGCGCCAGCAGCTTGGGGCAGGGGACCTCCTATAATTCACCCCTCCACTTT

d_call: .
v_call: TRBV5-4
j_call: TRBJ1-5
clone_size: .
cdr3_aa: CASSLTPDSRDQPQHF
cdr3_nt: TGTGCCAGCAGCTTGACACCGGACAGCCGAGATCAGCCCCAGCATTTT

d_call: TRBD1
v_call: TRBV15
j_call: TRBJ2-1
clone_size: .
cdr3_aa: CATSREQGIRNEQFF
cdr3_nt: TGTGCCACCAGCAGAGAACAGGGGATACGAAATGAGCAGTTCTTC

d_call: TRBD1
v_call: TRBV6-1
j_call: TRBJ1-2
clone_size: .
cdr3_aa: CASSEYRGINYGYTF
cdr3_nt: TGTGCCAGCAGTGAATACAGGGGCATAAACTATGGCTACACCTTC

d_call: .
v_call: TRBV6-1
j_call: TRBJ1-1
clone_size: .
cdr3_aa: CASSKEGNTEAFF
cdr3_nt: TGTGCCAGCAGTAAGGAGGGGAACACTGAAGCTTTCTTT

d_call: .
v_call: TRBV4-1
j_call: TRBJ2-1
clone_size: .
cdr3_aa: CASSQGLNEQFF
cdr3_nt: TGCGCCAGCAGCCAAGGTCTAAATGAGCAGTTCTTC

d_call: .
v_call: TRBV7-9
j_call: TRBJ2-7
clone_size: .
cdr3_aa: CASSLSLTYEQYF
cdr3_nt: TGTGCCAGCAGCTTATCGTTGACATACGAGCAGTACTTC

d_call: TRBD1
v_call: TRBV15
j_call: TRBJ1-3
clone_size: .
cdr3_aa: CATSRARDSSGNTIYF
cdr3_nt: TGTGCCACCAGCAGAGCCCGGGACAGCTCTGGAAACACCATATATTTT

d_call: TRBD1
v_call: TRBV12-5
j_call: TRBJ1-1
clone_size: .
cdr3_aa: CASARTGGGTEAFF
cdr3_nt: TGTGCTAGTGCCCGAACAGGGGGTGGGACTGAAGCTTTCTTT

d_call: TRBD1
v_call: TRBV19
j_call: TRBJ1-6
clone_size: .
cdr3_aa: CASRRDSENSPLHF
cdr3_nt: TGTGCCAGTAGGAGGGACAGCGAGAATTCACCCCTCCACTTT

d_call: TRBD1
v_call: TRBV29-1
j_call: TRBJ1-4
clone_size: .
cdr3_aa: CSGLHRQGNDEKLFF
cdr3_nt: TGCAGCGGCCTACACCGACAGGGTAATGATGAAAAACTGTTTTTT

d_call: .
v_call: TRBV11-3
j_call: TRBJ2-7
clone_size: .
cdr3_aa: CASSLGIAASYEQYF
cdr3_nt: TGTGCCAGCAGCTTAGGAATCGCGGCCTCCTACGAGCAGTACTTC

d_call: .
v_call: TRBV7-2
j_call: TRBJ1-5
clone_size: .
cdr3_aa: CASSTYSNQPQHF
cdr3_nt: TGTGCCAGCAGCACTTATAGCAATCAGCCCCAGCATTTT

d_call: TRBD1
v_call: TRBV5-6
j_call: TRBJ1-4
clone_size: .
cdr3_aa: CASSPKRQGEKLFF
cdr3_nt: TGTGCCAGCAGCCCAAAACGACAGGGCGAAAAACTGTTTTTT

d_call: .
v_call: TRBV29-1
j_call: TRBJ1-2
clone_size: .
cdr3_aa: CSVEKTVYGYTF
cdr3_nt: TGCAGCGTTGAAAAGACAGTCTATGGCTACACCTTC

d_call: TRBD2
v_call: TRBV5-4
j_call: TRBJ2-7
clone_size: .
cdr3_aa: CASSWTSGSYEQYF
cdr3_nt: TGTGCCAGCAGCTGGACTAGCGGTTCCTACGAGCAGTACTTC

d_call: TRBD1
v_call: TRBV27
j_call: TRBJ1-1
clone_size: .
cdr3_aa: CASSFGDRANTEAFF
cdr3_nt: TGTGCCAGCAGTTTCGGGGACAGGGCGAACACTGAAGCTTTCTTT

d_call: .
v_call: TRBV6-5
j_call: TRBJ1-2
clone_size: .
cdr3_aa: CASSYREGITNYGYTF
cdr3_nt: TGTGCCAGCAGTTACCGGGAGGGAATAACTAACTATGGCTACACCTTC

d_call: TRBD2
v_call: TRBV5-4
j_call: TRBJ2-2
clone_size: .
cdr3_aa: CASSLNTRGVDGELFF
cdr3_nt: TGTGCCAGCAGCTTGAATACGCGGGGGGTTGACGGGGAGCTGTTTTTT

d_call: .
v_call: TRBV19
j_call: TRBJ1-2
clone_size: .
cdr3_aa: CASGSTGFGNYGYTF
cdr3_nt: TGTGCCAGTGGGAGTACAGGGTTCGGTAACTATGGCTACACCTTC

d_call: TRBD1
v_call: TRBV10-3
j_call: TRBJ2-2
clone_size: .
cdr3_aa: CAISGTFGTGDTGELFF
cdr3_nt: TGTGCCATCAGTGGAACGTTCGGGACAGGGGACACCGGGGAGCTGTTTTTT

d_call: .
v_call: TRBV7-9
j_call: TRBJ1-2
clone_size: .
cdr3_aa: CASSLGQVNYGYTF
cdr3_nt: TGTGCCAGCAGCTTGGGGCAGGTTAACTATGGCTACACCTTC